A single sample gave rise to the 30 T cell receptor beta chains below, sequenced in a study of regulatory T cells in long-lasting Graves disease. Time point of the sample: newly diagnosed GD, antithyroid drugs for less than 3 months. PBMC RNA served as the TCR library source. With iRepertoire HTBI primers and Arm-PCR of CDR3 regions, TCR beta libraries were built. TCRdb used MiXCR to reprocess the multiplex PCR reads, holding one entry per CDR3 protein. The sample has about 430,000 distinct CDR3 sequences, 15% seen once. The same data also contributed to another study, on T cells in Graves' hyperthyroidism and ophthalmopathy.

The source was peripheral blood mononuclear cells (PBMCs), collected at new diagnosis, from a patient treated with antithyroid drugs. The receptors here all came from a woman in her forties with Graves disease.

In DNA, the CDR3 is TGTGCCAGCAGCTTGGTCTCGGGAGGGGTCGATACGCAGTATTTT. It specifies CASSLVSGGVDTQYF. The gene calls are TRBV7-2 and TRBJ2-3, with TRBD2 matching over 8 bases. Trimming cost V 3 bases and J 6 bases; bases outside gene matches: 8. From germline, CDR1 is SGHTA and CDR2 FQGNSA. This CDR3 spans 15 amino acids.

The chain combines TRBV5-1 with TRBJ1-6, with a possible D match to TRBD1 (6 bases). V lost 3 bases and J 8 bases, leaving 12 bases between the germline ends. The CDR3 length is 14 residues. CDR1 and CDR2 from the germline V gene are SGHRS and YFSETQ. CDR3 bases: TGCGCCAGCAGCTCCGGGACACATTATTCACCCCTCCACTTT. As protein: CASSSGTHYSPLHF.

This sequence joins TRBV10-2 and TRBJ2-2, with TRBD2 matching over 8 bases. The germline V gene encodes CDR1 WSHSY and CDR2 SAAADI. CDR3 length equals 14 residues. This chain's CDR3 is CAATSGRPTGELFF. The CDR3 DNA sequence: TGCGCAGCTACTAGCGGACGACCCACCGGGGAGCTGTTTTTT.

This clonotype was detected only a few times. Since a much larger clone is just one base distant, this may be a read error. CDR3 sequence: CASSRRGTGLQLF. The CDR3 nucleotides read TGTGCCAGCAGTCGAAGGGGGACCGGATTACAGCTCTTC. This chain links TRBV28 with TRBJ2-5, with TRBD1 as a possible D gene (6 bases). The germline V gene encodes CDR1 MDHEN and CDR2 SYDVKM. The CDR3 has 13 residues. Together with reference TRBV28 and TRBJ2-5, the CDR3 gives the full variable domain: DVKVTQSSRYLVKRTGEKVFLECVQDMDHENMFWYRQDPGLGLRLIYFSYDVKMKEKGDIPEGYSVSREKKERFSLILESASTNQTSMYLCASSRRGTGLQLFGPGTRLLVL.

This clonotype has only a few counts. The V call is TRBV10-3, the J call TRBJ2-7, with D possibly TRBD1 on 5 matching bases. V lost 4 bases and J lost 3, with 13 bases in between. Germline CDR1 ENHRY, CDR2 SYGVKD. The CDR3 length is 14 residues. Here the CDR3 DNA reads TGTGCCATCAGTGGACAGACAGAGAACTACGAGCAGTACTTC. Its translation: CAISGQTENYEQYF.

Ten or more counts support this clonotype. The genes are TRBV20-1 and TRBJ2-2; TRBD2 matches at 12 bases. Germline-derived CDR1 and CDR2 are DFQATT and SNEGSKA (reference sequence). V gave up 6 bases and J gave up 4 bases; unmatched junction bases: 3. The CDR3 runs 14 residues. This chain's CDR3 is CSALAGGGTGELFF. The CDR3, as DNA: TGCAGTGCACTAGCGGGAGGAGGCACCGGGGAGCTGTTTTTT.

This clonotype was observed a handful of times. A much larger clone lies a single base off, so this may be a read error. The chain is built from TRBV9 and TRBJ2-1; perhaps TRBD2 as D (6 bases). Per the germline V gene, CDR1 is SGDLS and CDR2 is YYNGEE. The CDR3 spans 14 residues. V shed 0 bases and J shed 10 bases, with 14 bases lying between them. CDR3 loop: CASSVVGGVREQFF. CDR3 nucleotide sequence: TGTGCCAGCAGCGTAGTCGGGGGAGTAAGGGAGCAGTTCTTC.

This clonotype has ten or more counts. This chain joins TRBV28 and TRBJ2-2, with 8 bases identical to TRBD1. V shed 6 bases, J shed 4 bases, and the junction held 10 bases outside the gene matches. Germline assignment: CDR1 MDHEN and CDR2 SYDVKM. This CDR3 has 16 residues. The CDR3 sequence: CASSFLDRVSTGELFF. DNA for the CDR3: TGTGCCAGCAGCTTCCTGGACAGGGTTTCCACCGGGGAGCTGTTTTTT.

This clonotype was seen ten or more times. V and J are TRBV12-3 or TRBV12-4 and TRBJ1-2; D is unclear. This CDR3 is 14 amino acids long. The V gene lost 9 bases and the J gene lost 2 bases, with 16 bases spanning the gap. Written as DNA, the CDR3 is TGTGCCAGTAGAAATACGGGGATAAACTATGGCTACACCTTC. Translated: CASRNTGINYGYTF.

This clonotype was found many times. The rearrangement joins TRBV6-1 to TRBJ1-1, with D possibly being TRBD1 (5 bases). The CDR3 totals 15 residues. CDR1 MNHNS and CDR2 SASEGT come from the germline V gene. V was clipped by 2 bases and J by 1 base, with 11 bases between them. The CDR3 here is CASSEQGSPNTEAFF. The CDR3 coding sequence is TGTGCCAGCAGTGAACAGGGATCCCCGAACACTGAAGCTTTCTTT.

This clonotype came up many times. V is TRBV6-1 and J is TRBJ2-1; the D gene is possibly TRBD2 (6 bases). The CDR3 runs 14 residues. Trimming shortened V by 5 bases and J by 4 bases, and 12 bases separated the two germline ends. Germline values: CDR1 MNHNS, CDR2 SASEGT. The CDR3 here is CASSMGLPYNEQFF. As DNA, the CDR3 is TGTGCCAGCAGTATGGGACTCCCGTACAATGAGCAGTTCTTC.

The table lists this clonotype with many counts. V usage is TRBV19 and J usage is TRBJ2-1; 12 bases line up with TRBD2. Germline V gene data show CDR1 as LNHDA and CDR2 as SQIVND (reference sequence). J was trimmed by 3 bases and V by 5 bases; bases with no gene match: 2. CDR3 length: 15 residues. CDR3 bases: TGTGCCAGTAGTCAGACTAGCGGGGGCTACAATGAGCAGTTCTTC. Its translation: CASSQTSGGYNEQFF.

The chain is built from TRBV3-1 and TRBJ2-7; the match to TRBD2 covers 7 bases. The J segment lost 0 bases and the V segment lost 6 bases, leaving 5 bases of the junction unmatched. The CDR3 sequence is 14 residues long. The V gene's germline CDR1 is LGHDT and CDR2 YNNKEL (reference sequence). CDR3 region: CASRKAGNSYEQYF. The CDR3, as DNA: TGTGCCAGCAGAAAAGCGGGGAACTCCTACGAGCAGTACTTC.

The CDR3 loop reads CASSLIYEQYF. The CDR3 nucleotides are TGTGCCAGCAGTCTAATCTACGAGCAGTACTTC. The chain employs TRBV28 and TRBJ2-7, with D unclear. The length of the CDR3 is 11 residues. Germline lookup yields CDR1 MDHEN and CDR2 SYDVKM. Trimming took 5 bases from V and 3 from J, leaving 5 bases between them.

In its sample, this clonotype was seen many times. V and J are TRBV12-3 or TRBV12-4 and TRBJ2-1, with TRBD2 matching over 9 bases. The CDR3 runs 18 residues. V lost 1 base, J lost 0 bases, and 7 bases stayed unmatched. This CDR3 reads CASSLGPSGASSYNEQFF. DNA for the CDR3: TGTGCCAGCAGTTTAGGGCCTAGCGGGGCAAGCTCCTACAATGAGCAGTTCTTC.

Many counts were recorded for this clonotype. The J gene is TRBJ1-1, the V gene TRBV20-1, with TRBD1 matching over 8 bases. The CDR3 consists of 15 residues. The ends lost 2 bases at V and 7 bases at J; junction bases unmatched: 12. Germline V gene data show CDR1 as DFQATT and CDR2 as SNEGSKA (reference sequence). The CDR3 is CSARIPGQGDGEAFF. For the CDR3, the DNA is TGCAGTGCTAGAATACCCGGACAGGGAGATGGTGAAGCTTTCTTT.

Ten or more counts support this clonotype. The chain uses TRBV28 and TRBJ2-1; D is perhaps TRBD2 (8 bases). Germline V lookup: CDR1 MDHEN, CDR2 SYDVKM. V was trimmed by 5 bases and J by 4 bases, leaving 27 bases between them. CDR3 size: 19 residues. The CDR3 protein is CASSPRTGPHSGTYNEQFF. CDR3 bases: TGTGCCAGCAGTCCTAGGACAGGCCCTCATAGCGGGACTTACAATGAGCAGTTCTTC.

This clonotype has a handful of counts. The chain employs TRBV20-1 and TRBJ1-2, with 11 nucleotides matching TRBD1. Germline V gives CDR1 DFQATT, CDR2 SNEGSKA (reference sequence). J lost 4 bases, V lost 0 bases, and 7 bases had no gene match. CDR3 length equals 16 residues. CDR3 amino acids: CSARDAGQGGLYGYTF. CDR3 nucleotide sequence: TGCAGTGCTAGAGACGCGGGACAGGGGGGGCTCTATGGCTACACCTTC.

This clonotype was seen a single time. A far larger clone differs by one base, so this is likely a read error. The rearrangement uses TRBV7-2 and TRBJ2-7; 11 nucleotides align to TRBD2. J lost 7 bases, V lost 5 bases, and 10 bases had no gene match. This CDR3 comprises 15 residues. The germline gives CDR1 SGHTA, CDR2 FQGNSA. The CDR3 bases are TGTGCCAGCAGCCCGACTAGCGGGAATTACAATGAGCAGTACTTC. Translating gives CASSPTSGNYNEQYF.

This chain uses TRBV3-1 with TRBJ2-5; unclear D gene. Germline V gives CDR1 LGHDT, CDR2 YNNKEL (reference sequence). CDR3 length equals 14 residues. V dropped 5 bases and J dropped 7 bases, with 17 bases sitting between them. The CDR3 spells CASSLSSGVVTQYF. CDR3 sequence (DNA): TGTGCCAGCAGCTTGTCCTCTGGGGTGGTGACCCAGTACTTC.

Ten or more counts support this clonotype. The chain uses TRBV9 and TRBJ1-6; 10 nucleotides match TRBD1. Per the germline V gene, CDR1 is SGDLS and CDR2 is YYNGEE. Unmatched junction bases numbered 3, after V lost 8 bases and J lost 7 bases. The length of the CDR3 is 13 residues. CDR3 coding DNA: TGTGCCAGTGGGACAGGGGAAAATTCACCCCTCCACTTT. Translated: CASGTGENSPLHF.

This clonotype was counted many times. The V gene is TRBV20-1, the J gene TRBJ2-7, with 7 bases matching TRBD2. Germline CDR1 DFQATT, CDR2 SNEGSKA (reference sequence). V gave up 1 base and J gave up 4 bases; unmatched junction bases: 10. The CDR3 consists of 15 residues. CDR3 loop: CSARAWASGTYEQYF. In DNA, the CDR3 is TGCAGTGCTAGAGCCTGGGCTAGCGGCACATACGAGCAGTACTTC.

The sample holds many counts of this clonotype. This rearrangement joins TRBV28 to TRBJ2-7; D possibly corresponds to TRBD2 (6 bases). CDR3 length equals 14 residues. Deletions cut 0 bases from V and 3 bases from J, with 9 bases between. The germline CDR1 and CDR2 sequences are MDHEN and SYDVKM. Here the CDR3 DNA reads TGTGCCAGCAGTTTATGGGGACTGGACTACGAGCAGTACTTC. This encodes CASSLWGLDYEQYF.

This clonotype was counted at least ten times. The CDR3 nucleotides are TGTGCCAGCAGCTTACTAGCGGGAGGGTACTATGAGCAGTTCTTC. It yields the protein CASSLLAGGYYEQFF. This sequence joins TRBV11-3 and TRBJ2-1; 12 bases map to TRBD2. Germline CDR1 and CDR2: SGHNT and YENEEA. The CDR3 runs 15 residues. Trimming removed 2 bases from V and 8 bases from J; junction bases left unmatched: 4.

The table lists this clonotype with many counts. The chain uses TRBV19 and TRBJ1-6, with 9 bases that match TRBD1. With V trimmed by 3 bases and J by 10 bases, 7 bases remained unmatched. Germline CDR1 is LNHDA and CDR2 is SQIVND (reference sequence). The length of the CDR3 is 15 residues. DNA for the CDR3: TGTGCCAGTAGTATGGGACAGGGCGGCCGGTCACCCCTCCACTTT. It encodes CASSMGQGGRSPLHF.

Only a few counts were recorded for this clonotype. The chain has TRBV29-1 and TRBJ1-2; unclear D gene. CDR1 is SQVTM, CDR2 ANQGSEA, per germline. The CDR3 sequence is 11 residues long. V dropped 8 bases and J dropped 4 bases, with 11 bases sitting between them. As DNA, the CDR3 is TGCAGCTCCGAGGGAAGCTATGGCTACACCTTC. Amino acids: CSSEGSYGYTF.

The chain recombines TRBV6-2 or TRBV6-3 with TRBJ2-7, with D possibly TRBD2 on 5 matching bases. The V and J ends lost 6 bases and 1 base respectively, with 10 bases between them. Germline CDR1 is MNHEY and CDR2 is SVGEGT. The CDR3 sequence is 13 residues long. CDR3 in amino acids: CASSLTTSYEQYF. The CDR3 DNA is TGTGCCAGCAGCTTGACTACTTCCTACGAGCAGTACTTC.

V is TRBV10-1 and J is TRBJ2-2; possible D gene TRBD2, 5 bases. Germline CDR1 and CDR2: WNHNN and SYGVQD (reference sequence). V lost 4 bases, J lost 5 bases, and 11 bases lay in between. The CDR3 covers 14 residues. The CDR3 nucleotides are TGCGCCAGCAGTGGGGCTAGCAGTACCGGGGAGCTGTTTTTT. Translation gives CASSGASSTGELFF.

Ten or more counts support this clonotype. The V gene is TRBV28, the J gene TRBJ2-1; 7 bases fit TRBD2. Losses at the gene ends were 5 bases for V and 11 bases for J; bases not matched to a gene: 9. Germline CDR1 MDHEN, CDR2 SYDVKM. The CDR3 length is 13 residues. The DNA for the CDR3 is TGTGCCAGCAGTGCGTTACTAGCGACCAAGCAGTTCTTC. Its translation: CASSALLATKQFF.

The chain combines TRBV6-1 with TRBJ2-1; TRBD2 is a possible D gene (6 bases). V gave up 3 bases and J gave up 12 bases, with 15 bases separating them. Germline lookup yields CDR1 MNHNS and CDR2 SASEGT. CDR3 length equals 13 residues. The CDR3 protein is CASSDSFGTPQFF. CDR3 nucleotide sequence: TGTGCCAGCAGTGATAGTTTCGGGACTCCGCAGTTCTTC.